This T cell receptor beta chain was documented in a study of blood T cell repertoires in COVID-19. Only in-frame clones appear in the TCRdb table, and some are missing; sequencing was by immunoSEQ multiplex PCR. The sample contains hundreds of thousands of clones, 80% to 90% of which appear only once. A Seattle source enrolled patients during active infection and followed them longitudinally. The receptor comes from a woman older than 75 with COVID-19, enrolled during active disease. The material sequenced was peripheral blood.

CDR3 sequence: CASSSAGGIETQYF. CDR3 DNA: TGTGCCAGCAGCTCGGCGGGGGGGATTGAGACCCAGTACTTC. The chain employs TRBV7-9 and TRBJ2-5; 9 nucleotides align to TRBD2. V trimming: 4 bases; J trimming: 5 bases; junction bases outside the gene matches: 5. Germline V gene sequence: CDR1 SEHNR, CDR2 FQNEAQ (reference sequence). The CDR3 has 14 amino acids.